This T cell receptor (beta chain) was sequenced for a study of shared clonotypes between healthy human individuals. Overall study context: Donors had three CD4 naive, three CD4 memory, two CD8 naive and one CD8 memory plate apiece. General observations from the study: With four donors compared, around 5% of naive CD4 clonotypes were shared. Clonotypes which were not shared had lower generation probabilities than clonotypes that all four donors shared.

Sequencing was performed with immunoSEQ multiplex PCR; in TCRdb, only in-frame clones are kept and a portion is missing. In the table there are about 1.1 million clones, approximately 80% of which are singletons. The CDR3 is made up of 15 amino acids. Germline CDR1 and CDR2: SGHRS and YFSETQ. V was clipped by 3 bases and J by 1 base, with 11 bases between them. Worth noting for this clone: Its antigen is as yet unknown.

Sequencing was done on a sample of memory CD4+ T cells from PBMCs. Subset of the sample: CD45RA-negative fraction. The origin of this receptor is a young man in good health. Some clones in this sample may be carry-over from other donors' samples. The chain employs TRBV5-1 and TRBJ1-3; D is undetermined. The CDR3 protein is CASSSADGSGNTIYF. The CDR3 DNA follows: TGCGCCAGCAGCTCTGCCGACGGATCTGGAAACACCATATATTTT.